These 11 T cell receptor beta chains came from one sample sequenced in a study of T cell changes during pregnancy in multiple sclerosis. Some clones are missing from TCRdb's copy, which holds only in-frame ones; the method was immunoSEQ multiplex PCR. The sample lists 30,000 to 35,000 clones, 90% occurring once. The sample consisted of CD4+ T cells from peripheral blood mononuclear cells, taken in the third trimester of pregnancy. All receptors come from a female donor in good health, enrolled as a control in a pregnancy study.

The J gene is TRBJ1-1, the V gene TRBV10-1; D perhaps matches TRBD1 (5 bases). V lost 6 bases to trimming and J lost 0 bases, with 8 bases between them. The CDR3 spans 13 residues. Germline V CDR1 and CDR2: WNHNN, SYGVQD (reference sequence). The DNA for the CDR3 is TGCGCCAGCAGCAGGGATATGAACACTGAAGCTTTCTTT. It encodes CASSRDMNTEAFF.

J is TRBJ2-1 and V is TRBV9, with TRBD2 matching 7 bases. Trimming took 0 bases from V and 4 from J; bases not matched to a gene: 10. This CDR3 is 17 amino acids long. Germline V gene sequence: CDR1 SGDLS, CDR2 YYNGEE. The CDR3 region is CASSVVGRLFKYNEQFF. In DNA, the CDR3 is TGTGCCAGCAGCGTAGTCGGGAGGCTGTTCAAATACAATGAGCAGTTCTTC. The full variable domain, its missing parts supplied by reference TRBV9 and TRBJ2-1, is DSGVTQTPKHLITATGQRVTLRCSPRSGDLSVYWYQQSLDQGLQFLIQYYNGEERAKGNILERFSAQQFPDLHSELNLSSLELGDSALYFCASSVVGRLFKYNEQFFGPGTRLTVL.

Points on this clone: The same CDR3 also results from other DNA sequences found in this sample. The V gene is TRBV11-2, the J gene TRBJ1-5; D is ambiguous. This CDR3 contains 12 residues. V lost 0 bases to trimming and J lost 13 bases, with 10 bases between them. CDR1 and CDR2 (germline): SGHAT, FQNNGV. The CDR3 loop reads CASSLEGRPQHF. Here the CDR3 DNA reads TGTGCCAGCAGCTTAGAGGGGAGGCCTCAGCATTTT.

The chain carries TRBV4-3 and TRBJ2-1; D is possibly TRBD2 (6 bases). The CDR3 runs to 16 residues. The germline V gene has CDR1 LGHNA and CDR2 YSLEER. The ends were cut back, 0 bases at V and 7 bases at J, with 16 bases in the middle. The CDR3 DNA is TGCGCCAGCAGCCAAGATAGTGGGGGGTCCTGGAATGAGCAGTTCTTC. Translated: CASSQDSGGSWNEQFF.

The V and J genes are TRBV18 and TRBJ2-7; 7 bases are shared with TRBD2. Germline CDR1 is KGHSH and CDR2 is LQKENI. J was trimmed by 4 bases and V by 5 bases; bases with no gene match: 11. The CDR3 loop spans 15 amino acids. CDR3 nucleotides: TGTGCCAGCTCAGAGCGCGGGGGAACAAGTTACGAGCAGTACTTC. Translated: CASSERGGTSYEQYF.

This clone has only one observation. The chain joins TRBV6-6 to TRBJ2-7; TRBD2 matches 9 bases. The CDR3 loop spans 16 amino acids. The V gene end was trimmed by 1 base and the J gene end by 3 bases; junction bases not matched to a gene: 7. Germline CDR1 is MNHNY and CDR2 is SVGAGI (reference sequence). The CDR3 region is CASSYFVTSGNYEQYF. CDR3 coding DNA: TGTGCCAGCAGTTACTTTGTGACTAGCGGAAACTACGAGCAGTACTTC.

About this clone: At one end, the junction sequence differs from germline, possibly due to a read error. The chain recombines TRBV5-1 with TRBJ2-1; no clear D gene. The germline CDR1 and CDR2 sequences are SGHRS and YFSETQ. CDR3 length: 12 residues. CDR3 in DNA: TGCGCCAGCAACTTGACGGACAATGAGCAGTTCTTC. This translates into CASNLTDNEQFF.

This clone was seen a single time. The chain is built from TRBV5-5 and TRBJ1-2; D is undetermined. V was trimmed by 1 base and J by 8 bases, leaving 15 bases between them. CDR1 is SGHKS and CDR2 is YYEKEE in the germline V gene (reference sequence). The CDR3 totals 14 residues. CDR3 amino acids: CASSLIPGMEGYTF. The CDR3 DNA sequence: TGTGCCAGCAGCTTGATCCCGGGAATGGAGGGCTACACCTTC.

The chain employs TRBV5-8 and TRBJ2-3; 9 bases match TRBD1. Germline CDR1 and CDR2: SGHTS and YDEGEE. This CDR3 spans 15 amino acids. With V trimmed by 4 bases and J by 4 bases, 7 bases remained unmatched. CDR3 in DNA: TGTGCCAGCAGCCTCGGGACAGGGTATCCAGATACGCAGTATTTT. Translating it yields CASSLGTGYPDTQYF.

The chain is built from TRBV5-6 and TRBJ1-2; 7 bases are a match to TRBD1. CDR1 is SGHDT, CDR2 YYEEEE, per germline. Trimming cost V 6 bases and J 7 bases; bases outside gene matches: 12. The CDR3 totals 14 residues. In nucleotides, the CDR3 is TGTGCCAGCACCCCGAGAGACAGGGCGGTTGGCTACACCTTC. This translates into CASTPRDRAVGYTF.

V is TRBV2 and J is TRBJ1-1; the match to TRBD1 covers 11 bases. This CDR3 has 11 amino acids. CDR1 and CDR2 (germline): SNHLY, FYNNEI. The J segment lost 11 bases and the V segment lost 9 bases, leaving 5 bases of the junction unmatched. DNA for the CDR3: TGTGCCAGTGGGACAGGGGGGGAGGCTTTCTTT. It specifies CASGTGGEAFF.